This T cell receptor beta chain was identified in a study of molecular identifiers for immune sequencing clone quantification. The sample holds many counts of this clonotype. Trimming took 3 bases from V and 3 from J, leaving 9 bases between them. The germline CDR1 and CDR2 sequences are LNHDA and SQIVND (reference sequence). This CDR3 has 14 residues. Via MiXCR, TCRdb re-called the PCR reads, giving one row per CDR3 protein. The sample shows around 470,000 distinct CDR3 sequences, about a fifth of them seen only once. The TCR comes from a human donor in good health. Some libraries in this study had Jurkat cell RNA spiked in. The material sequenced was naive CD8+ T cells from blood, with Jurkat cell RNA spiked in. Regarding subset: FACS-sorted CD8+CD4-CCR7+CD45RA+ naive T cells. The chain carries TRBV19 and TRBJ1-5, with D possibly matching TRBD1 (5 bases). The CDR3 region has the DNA TGTGCCAGTAGTATTGGGGGGTACAATCAGCCCCAGCATTTT. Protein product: CASSIGGYNQPQHF. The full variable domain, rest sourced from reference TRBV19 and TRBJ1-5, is DGGITQSPKYLFRKEGQNVTLSCEQNLNHDAMYWYRQDPGQGLRLIYYSQIVNDFQKGDIAEGYSVSREKKESFPLTVTSAQKNPTAFYLCASSIGGYNQPQHFGDGTRLSIL.